This passage covers 29 T cell receptor beta chains from one sample sequenced in a study of identical twins. TCRdb used MiXCR to reprocess the 5' RACE reads, holding one entry per CDR3 protein. The sample has approximately 690,000 distinct CDR3 sequences; roughly 6.2% are singletons. Sample: naive T cells sorted from blood. Receptors originate from a man between 18 and 29 years old in good health.

This clonotype has ten or more counts. J is TRBJ2-1 and V is TRBV12-3 or TRBV12-4; 7 bases align to TRBD1. V lost 5 bases, J lost 4 bases, and 11 bases stayed unmatched. The CDR3 runs 16 residues. The CDR3 DNA reads as TGTGCCAGCAGTACTCCGGGACAGACCTTTTACAATGAGCAGTTCTTC. This gives the protein CASSTPGQTFYNEQFF.

This clonotype has more than one count but fewer than ten. The J gene is TRBJ1-2, the V gene TRBV12-3 or TRBV12-4; TRBD1 agrees at 8 bases. J lost 8 bases, V lost 5 bases, and 10 bases had no gene match. This CDR3 is built from 14 residues. Written as DNA, the CDR3 is TGTGCCAGCAGTAGAAGCCAGGGGGCGATGGGCTACACCTTC. Protein: CASSRSQGAMGYTF.

This clonotype has a count of ten or more. The chain combines TRBV12-3 or TRBV12-4 with TRBJ2-5; the match to TRBD1 covers 11 bases. The CDR3 runs 15 residues. The V and J ends lost 6 bases and 7 bases, in that order; junction bases with no gene match: 10. The CDR3 loop reads CASRRGQGARGTQYF. The CDR3 DNA sequence: TGTGCCAGCAGGCGAGGACAGGGGGCCAGAGGGACCCAGTACTTC.

V usage is TRBV29-1 and J usage is TRBJ2-2; D ambiguous. The CDR3 runs 12 residues. CDR1 and CDR2 (germline): SQVTM, ANQGSEA. V dropped 4 bases and J dropped 4 bases, with 7 bases sitting between them. CDR3 loop: CSVVEGTGELFF. The CDR3 DNA reads TGCAGCGTTGTGGAAGGCACCGGGGAGCTGTTTTTT.

As for this clonotype: A much more abundant neighbour one base away suggests this may be a read error. The rearrangement uses TRBV15 and TRBJ2-1; no clear D. The J call may be faulty, since TRBJ2-7 better matches the DNA end. The CDR3 runs to 12 residues. Germline V lookup: CDR1 LNHNV, CDR2 YYDKDF (reference sequence). CDR3 sequence reads: CATSRDEYEQYF. The CDR3 DNA reads TGTGCCACCAGCAGAGATGAATATGAGCAGTACTTC.

This clonotype was observed at least ten times. The chain joins TRBV10-3 to TRBJ1-1; D is undetermined. V was pared by 0 bases and J by 5 bases, with 7 bases between. There are 13 residues in the CDR3. From germline, CDR1 is ENHRY and CDR2 SYGVKD. Here the CDR3 reads CAISESAGTEAFF. The CDR3 DNA follows: TGTGCCATCAGTGAGTCTGCGGGGACTGAAGCTTTCTTT.

The sample holds a few counts of this clonotype. The gene calls are TRBV24-1 and TRBJ2-2; TRBD1 matches 8 bases. J lost 6 bases, V lost 1 base, and 3 bases had no gene match. There are 15 residues in the CDR3. In germline, CDR1 is KGHDR, CDR2 SFDVKD. CDR3 nucleotides: TGTGCCACCAGTGATTTAGGGACAGGCCCCGGGGAGCTGTTTTTT. Its translation is CATSDLGTGPGELFF.

This clonotype came up many times. CDR3 DNA: TGTGCCAGCAGTCCCCGACAGCGCCAAGCTTTCTTT. As protein: CASSPRQRQAFF. This chain uses TRBV12-3 or TRBV12-4 with TRBJ1-1; possibly TRBD1 for D (5 bases). V gave up 5 bases and J gave up 9 bases, with 13 bases separating them. This CDR3 has 12 amino acids.

The chain carries TRBV18 and TRBJ1-4; D is ambiguous. Trimming shortened V by 3 bases and J by 0 bases, and 11 bases separated the two germline ends. This CDR3 region has 16 residues. Looked up from germline, CDR1 is KGHSH and CDR2 is LQKENI. The CDR3 nucleotides are TGTGCCAGCTCACCCCCTGAACGATCAACTAATGAAAAACTGTTTTTT. The encoded protein is CASSPPERSTNEKLFF. The variable domain in full, completed from reference TRBV18 and TRBJ1-4, reads NAGVMQNPRHLVRRRGQEARLRCSPMKGHSHVYWYRQLPEEGLKFMVYLQKENIIDESGMPKERFSAEFPKEGPSILRIQQVVRGDSAAYFCASSPPERSTNEKLFFGSGTQLSVL.

This clonotype turned up a few times. The CDR3 region has the DNA TGTGCCAGCAGTGGGACGAAGGGACAGACTTACACAGATACGCAGTATTTT. Residues: CASSGTKGQTYTDTQYF. The chain has TRBV12-3 or TRBV12-4 and TRBJ2-3, with TRBD1 identical over 7 bases. Germline trimming cut 5 bases from V and 2 bases from J; bases unmatched to any gene: 13. The CDR3 length is 17 residues.

This clonotype was detected only a few times. This chain joins TRBV7-9 and TRBJ2-1; 8 nucleotides agree with TRBD1. Germline V lookup: CDR1 SEHNR, CDR2 FQNEAQ (reference sequence). This CDR3 is built from 15 residues. After removal of 5 bases from V and 3 bases from J, the junction contained 6 bases not matched to a gene. The CDR3 protein is CASSDRDRSYNEQFF. In DNA, the CDR3 is TGTGCCAGCAGCGACCGGGACAGGAGCTACAATGAGCAGTTCTTC.

The V gene is TRBV5-5, the J gene TRBJ1-5, with D unclear. Deletions cut 1 base from V and 4 bases from J, with 9 bases between. CDR1 is SGHKS, CDR2 YYEKEE, per germline (reference sequence). This CDR3 region has 14 residues. CDR3 nucleotides: TGTGCCAGCAGCTTGCAACAGAAGAATCAGCCCCAGCATTTT. It yields the protein CASSLQQKNQPQHF.

This clonotype was seen ten or more times. V is TRBV11-2 and J is TRBJ1-4; D may be TRBD1 (5 bases). V gave up 5 bases and J gave up 0 bases, with 10 bases separating them. Germline loops: CDR1 SGHAT, CDR2 FQNNGV. The CDR3 spans 15 residues. The CDR3 is CASSPLTATNEKLFF. CDR3 in DNA: TGTGCCAGCAGCCCCTTGACAGCAACTAATGAAAAACTGTTTTTT.

The V gene is TRBV5-1, the J gene TRBJ2-2; D perhaps matches TRBD2 (5 bases). The V and J ends lost 4 bases and 2 bases respectively, with 12 bases between them. The CDR3 is made up of 15 amino acids. CDR1 SGHRS and CDR2 YFSETQ come from the germline V gene. CDR3 residues: CASSPTDLNTGELFF. The CDR3 DNA reads as TGCGCCAGCAGCCCAACGGACTTAAACACCGGGGAGCTGTTTTTT. Full variable domain (remainder filled in from reference TRBV5-1 and TRBJ2-2): KAGVTQTPRYLIKTRGQQVTLSCSPISGHRSVSWYQQTPGQGLQFLFEYFSETQRNKGNFPGRFSGRQFSNSRSEMNVSTLELGDSALYLCASSPTDLNTGELFFGEGSRLTVL.

A few counts support this clonotype. The chain employs TRBV11-2 and TRBJ2-7, with unresolved D. CDR1 is SGHAT and CDR2 is FQNNGV in the germline V gene. The CDR3 has 12 residues. V gave up 4 bases and J gave up 4 bases, with 8 bases separating them. Here the CDR3 reads CASSSNTYEQYV. DNA for the CDR3: TGTGCCAGCAGCTCAAACACGTACGAGCAGTACGTC.

This clonotype has more than one count but fewer than ten. This sequence joins TRBV5-1 and TRBJ2-1; D is ambiguous. Trimming stripped 4 bases from V and 4 bases from J, with 21 bases between. The CDR3 covers 17 residues. In germline, CDR1 is SGHRS, CDR2 YFSETQ. The CDR3 region is CASSPGFGRTLYNEQFF. As DNA, the CDR3 is TGCGCCAGCAGCCCGGGTTTCGGCAGAACATTATACAATGAGCAGTTCTTC.

As concerns this clonotype: This could be a read error, since a much larger clone is one nucleotide away. The J gene is TRBJ1-1, the V gene TRBV12-3 or TRBV12-4; no definite D call. V lost 11 bases to trimming and J lost 3 bases, with 10 bases between them. The CDR3 is 11 residues long. CDR3 loop: CACGRDTEAFF. CDR3 sequence (DNA): TGTGCCTGCGGGCGGGACACTGAAGCTTTCTTT.

Remarks on this clonotype: It may be a read error: a sequence one base away is much more abundant. The chain joins TRBV6-1 to TRBJ2-7; TRBD2 matches at 7 bases. CDR3 length: 14 amino acids. Germline lookup yields CDR1 MNHNS and CDR2 SASEGT. The V and J ends lost 8 bases and 1 base, in that order; junction bases with no gene match: 8. CDR3 nucleotides: TGTGCCAGCGGGGGGGAAAGATTATCCTACGAGCAGTACTTC. Encoded protein: CASGGERLSYEQYF.

This chain joins TRBV28 and TRBJ1-1, with 7 bases identical to TRBD1. The CDR3 is 14 residues long. Germline V CDR1 and CDR2: MDHEN, SYDVKM. With V trimmed by 2 bases and J by 3 bases, 3 bases remained unmatched. CDR3 coding DNA: TGTGCCAGCAGTTTAGCGGGACAGTACACTGAAGCTTTCTTT. Its translation is CASSLAGQYTEAFF.

This clonotype occurred many times. The chain carries TRBV28 and TRBJ2-2; D possibly corresponds to TRBD1 (6 bases). The germline V and J ends were trimmed by 4 bases and 0 bases, with 15 bases remaining between them. CDR3 length: 17 amino acids. Germline V lookup: CDR1 MDHEN, CDR2 SYDVKM. CDR3 DNA: TGTGCCAGCAGTTCACACAGGGCACCCGCGAACACCGGGGAGCTGTTTTTT. It is translated as CASSSHRAPANTGELFF.

The rearrangement links TRBV20-1 to TRBJ2-1; D not certain. V lost 4 bases and J 11 bases, leaving 15 bases between the germline ends. CDR1 and CDR2 from the germline V gene are DFQATT and SNEGSKA (reference sequence). The CDR3 contains 12 residues. CDR3 DNA: TGCAGTGCTACCAACCCCGTGAGGAAGCAGTTCTTC. It translates to CSATNPVRKQFF.

In its sample, this clonotype was seen many times. The rearrangement links TRBV4-2 to TRBJ2-5; D could derive from TRBD1 or TRBD2 (5 bases each). The V and J ends lost 0 bases and 1 base respectively, with 18 bases between them. The CDR3 covers 18 residues. CDR1 LGHNA and CDR2 YNFKEQ come from the germline V gene. The CDR3 loop is CASSQDGGVARSQETQYF. CDR3 sequence (DNA): TGTGCCAGCAGCCAAGATGGGGGAGTAGCCCGCTCCCAAGAGACCCAGTACTTC.

This clonotype was seen many times. The gene calls are TRBV6-4 and TRBJ2-3; possibly TRBD2 for D (5 bases). This CDR3 comprises 15 residues. Per the germline V gene, CDR1 is MRHNA and CDR2 is SNTAGT. The V end lost 2 bases, the J end lost 0 bases, and 9 bases lay between the germline ends. For the CDR3, the DNA is TGTGCCAGCAGTGACGGTAGCGCAAGCACAGATACGCAGTATTTT. Its translation is CASSDGSASTDTQYF.

V and J are TRBV7-9 and TRBJ1-2; D might be TRBD1 (5 bases). Trimming pared 1 base from V and 8 bases from J, leaving 11 bases between. The CDR3 extends over 13 amino acids. The germline V gene has CDR1 SEHNR and CDR2 FQNEAQ (reference sequence). The chain's CDR3 is CASSLVSGSGYTF. Written as DNA, the CDR3 is TGTGCCAGCAGCTTAGTTTCAGGGAGCGGCTACACCTTC.

The chain couples TRBV30 to TRBJ2-1; TRBD2 aligns across 10 bases. CDR1 is GTSNPN and CDR2 is SVGIG in the germline V gene (reference sequence). This CDR3 is built from 16 residues. J lost 8 bases, V lost 0 bases, and 10 bases had no gene match. The CDR3 DNA reads TGTGCCTGGAGTGTAACGAACCGGACTAGCGGTGATGAGCAGTTCTTC. Translation gives CAWSVTNRTSGDEQFF.

In this sample, this clonotype turned up many times. The DNA of the CDR3 is TGTGCCAGCTCACCGACTAGCTTGAGAGAGACCCAGTACTTC. Its translation is CASSPTSLRETQYF. This chain joins TRBV18 and TRBJ2-5; 7 nucleotides line up with TRBD2. The junction had 5 bases not matched to a gene; V was cut back by 3 bases and J by 4 bases. Germline CDR1 KGHSH, CDR2 LQKENI. This CDR3 has 14 amino acids.

This clonotype was counted many times. The chain combines TRBV11-2 with TRBJ1-4; 7 bases line up with TRBD1. Germline lookup yields CDR1 SGHAT and CDR2 FQNNGV. The CDR3 extends over 14 amino acids. With V trimmed by 4 bases and J by 4 bases, 3 bases remained unmatched. In DNA, the CDR3 is TGTGCCAGCAGCTCGGGACAGAGTAATGAAAAACTGTTTTTT. Translated: CASSSGQSNEKLFF.

This clonotype was seen a few times. The rearrangement uses TRBV6-5 and TRBJ2-7; D remains unclear. The germline V gene has CDR1 MNHEY and CDR2 SVGAGI. Trimming pared 3 bases from V and 5 bases from J, leaving 14 bases between. This CDR3 has 14 amino acids. The CDR3 DNA sequence: TGTGCCAGCAGTTATGCAGACAAGGATCACGAGCAGTACTTC. Its translation: CASSYADKDHEQYF.

This chain links TRBV24-1 with TRBJ2-5; D tentatively reads TRBD1 or TRBD2 (5 bases each). This CDR3 comprises 15 residues. The germline V gene encodes CDR1 KGHDR and CDR2 SFDVKD. V lost 9 bases, J lost 5 bases, and 21 bases lay in between. The CDR3 nucleotides read TGTGCCACCGGCCCGTCCCAGGGACCCCCGGAGACCCAGTACTTC. Amino acids: CATGPSQGPPETQYF.